This TCR beta chain was sequenced during a study of OX40 agonist ivuxolimab in advanced cancers. The table came from immunoSEQ multiplex PCR; TCRdb's copy has only in-frame clones and leaves some out. Among roughly 68,000 clones listed, roughly 84% were seen once. V was pared by 2 bases and J by 0 bases, with 5 bases between. Germline V CDR1 and CDR2: MNHNS, SASEGT. The CDR3 runs 14 residues. With baseline, cycle 4 day 1, and cycle 7 day 1 as timepoints, blood was sampled. The chain uses TRBV6-1 and TRBJ1-3; no reliable D call. This clonotype originated in an adult with an advanced solid tumor such as melanoma, head and neck, liver or kidney cancer. This specimen consisted of CD4+ or CD8+ T cells sorted from blood, obtained in a trial of the OX40 agonist ivuxolimab. The CDR3 here is CASSEQNSGNTIYF. The CDR3 DNA follows: TGTGCCAGCAGTGAACAAAACTCTGGAAACACCATATATTTT.